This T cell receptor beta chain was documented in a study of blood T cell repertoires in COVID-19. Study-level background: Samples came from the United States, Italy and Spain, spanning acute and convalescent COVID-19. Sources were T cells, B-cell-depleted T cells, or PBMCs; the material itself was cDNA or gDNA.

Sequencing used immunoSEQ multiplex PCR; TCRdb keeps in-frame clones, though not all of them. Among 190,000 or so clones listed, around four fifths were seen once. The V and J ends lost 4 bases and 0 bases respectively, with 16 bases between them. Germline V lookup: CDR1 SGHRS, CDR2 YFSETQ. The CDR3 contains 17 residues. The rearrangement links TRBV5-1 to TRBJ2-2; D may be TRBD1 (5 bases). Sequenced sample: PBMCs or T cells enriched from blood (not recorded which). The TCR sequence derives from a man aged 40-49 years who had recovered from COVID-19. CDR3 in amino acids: CASSPNQGYSNTGELFF. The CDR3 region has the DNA TGCGCCAGCAGCCCTAACCAGGGATATTCGAACACCGGGGAGCTGTTTTTT.